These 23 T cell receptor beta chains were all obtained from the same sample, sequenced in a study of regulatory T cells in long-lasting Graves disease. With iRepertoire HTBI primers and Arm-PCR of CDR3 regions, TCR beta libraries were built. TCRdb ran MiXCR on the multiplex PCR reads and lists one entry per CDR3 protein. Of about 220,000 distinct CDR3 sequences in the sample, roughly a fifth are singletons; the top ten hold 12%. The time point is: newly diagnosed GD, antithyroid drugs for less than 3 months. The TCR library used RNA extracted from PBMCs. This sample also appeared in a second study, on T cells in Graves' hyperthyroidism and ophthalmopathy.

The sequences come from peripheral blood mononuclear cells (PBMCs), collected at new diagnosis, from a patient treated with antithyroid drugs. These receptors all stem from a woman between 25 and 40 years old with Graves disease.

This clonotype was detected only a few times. CDR3 sequence reads: CASSSSQGANYNEQFF. For the CDR3, the DNA is TGTGCCAGCAGCTCATCGCAGGGAGCCAACTACAATGAGCAGTTCTTC. The chain employs TRBV7-9 and TRBJ2-1, with D possibly being TRBD1 or TRBD2 (5 bases each). Germline values: CDR1 SEHNR, CDR2 FQNEAQ (reference sequence). The CDR3 runs 16 residues. Between the trimmed V and J ends, which lost 4 bases and 3 bases, there was a span of 16 bases.

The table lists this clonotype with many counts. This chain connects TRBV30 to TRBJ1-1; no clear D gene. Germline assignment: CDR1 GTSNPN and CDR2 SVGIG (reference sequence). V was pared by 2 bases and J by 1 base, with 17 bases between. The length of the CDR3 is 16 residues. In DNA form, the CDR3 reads TGTGCCTGGAGTCCGAGGTCTTTTGAGGGGAACACTGAAGCTTTCTTT. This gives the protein CAWSPRSFEGNTEAFF.

CDR3 DNA sequence: TGTGCCAGCAGTGGGGGGACAGGGAAAGAGACCCAGTACTTC. Protein: CASSGGTGKETQYF. The chain recombines TRBV28 with TRBJ2-5, with 9 bases fitting TRBD1. The V gene end was trimmed by 5 bases and the J gene end by 3 bases; junction bases not matched to a gene: 4. CDR1 MDHEN and CDR2 SYDVKM come from the germline V gene. The length of the CDR3 is 14 residues. The full variable domain, its missing parts supplied by reference TRBV28 and TRBJ2-5, is DVKVTQSSRYLVKRTGEKVFLECVQDMDHENMFWYRQDPGLGLRLIYFSYDVKMKEKGDIPEGYSVSREKKERFSLILESASTNQTSMYLCASSGGTGKETQYFGPGTRLLVL.

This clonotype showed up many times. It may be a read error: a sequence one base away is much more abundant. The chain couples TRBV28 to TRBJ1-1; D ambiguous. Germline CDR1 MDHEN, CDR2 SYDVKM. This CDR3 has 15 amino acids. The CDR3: CGSSSFYGVSTEAFF. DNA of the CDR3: TGTGGCAGCAGTTCATTTTACGGGGTCTCCACTGAAGCTTTCTTT.

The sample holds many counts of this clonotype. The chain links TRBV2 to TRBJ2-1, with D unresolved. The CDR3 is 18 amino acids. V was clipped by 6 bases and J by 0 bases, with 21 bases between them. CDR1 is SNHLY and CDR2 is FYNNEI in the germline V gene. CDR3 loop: CASSDDVSRESSYNEQFF. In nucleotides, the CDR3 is TGTGCCAGCAGCGACGACGTCTCTCGAGAGAGCTCCTACAATGAGCAGTTCTTC.

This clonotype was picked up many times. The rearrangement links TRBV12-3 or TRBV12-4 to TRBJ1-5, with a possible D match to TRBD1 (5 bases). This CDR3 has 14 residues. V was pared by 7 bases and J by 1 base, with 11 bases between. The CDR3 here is CASTVEGSNQPQHF. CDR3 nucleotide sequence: TGTGCCAGCACGGTTGAGGGGAGCAATCAGCCCCAGCATTTT.

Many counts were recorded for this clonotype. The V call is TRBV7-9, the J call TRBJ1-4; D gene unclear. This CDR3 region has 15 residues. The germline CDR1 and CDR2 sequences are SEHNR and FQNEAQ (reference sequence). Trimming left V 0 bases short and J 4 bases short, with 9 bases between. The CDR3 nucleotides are TGTGCCAGCAGCTTAGCCAGCTTAAGTAATGAAAAACTGTTTTTT. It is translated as CASSLASLSNEKLFF. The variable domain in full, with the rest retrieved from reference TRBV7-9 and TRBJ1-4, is DTGVSQNPRHKITKRGQNVTFRCDPISEHNRLYWYRQTLGQGPEFLTYFQNEAQLEKSRLLSDRFSAERPKGSFSTLEIQRTEQGDSAMYLCASSLASLSNEKLFFGSGTQLSVL.

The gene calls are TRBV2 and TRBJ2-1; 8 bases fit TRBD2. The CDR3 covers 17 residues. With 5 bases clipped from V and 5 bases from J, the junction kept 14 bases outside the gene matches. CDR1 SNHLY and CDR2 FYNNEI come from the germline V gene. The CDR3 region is CASSTAMSGREDNEQFF. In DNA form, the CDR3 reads TGTGCCAGCAGTACCGCGATGAGCGGGAGAGAGGACAATGAGCAGTTCTTC.

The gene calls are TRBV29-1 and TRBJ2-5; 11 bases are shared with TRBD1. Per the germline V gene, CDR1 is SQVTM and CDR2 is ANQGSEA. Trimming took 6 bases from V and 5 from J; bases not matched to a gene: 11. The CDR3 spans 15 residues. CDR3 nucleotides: TGCAGCGTCCGCGGAGGGACAGGGGGTAGTGAGACCCAGTACTTC. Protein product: CSVRGGTGGSETQYF.

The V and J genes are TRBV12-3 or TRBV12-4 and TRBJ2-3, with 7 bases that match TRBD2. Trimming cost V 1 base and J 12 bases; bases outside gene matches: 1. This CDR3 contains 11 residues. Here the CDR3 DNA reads TGTGCCAGCAGTTTAGAGACTAGCCAGTATTTT. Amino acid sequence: CASSLETSQYF.

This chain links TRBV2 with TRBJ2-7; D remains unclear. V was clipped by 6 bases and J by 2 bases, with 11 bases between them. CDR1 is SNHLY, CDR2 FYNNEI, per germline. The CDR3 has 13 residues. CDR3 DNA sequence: TGTGCCAGCAGGCTCGAGGCTCCCTACGAGCAGTACTTC. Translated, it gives CASRLEAPYEQYF.

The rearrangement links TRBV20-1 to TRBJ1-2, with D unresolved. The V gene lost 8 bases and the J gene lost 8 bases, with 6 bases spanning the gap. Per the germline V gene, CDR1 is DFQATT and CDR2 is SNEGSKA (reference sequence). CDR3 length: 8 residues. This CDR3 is CSPRGYTF. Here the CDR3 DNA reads TGCAGTCCTCGCGGCTACACCTTC.

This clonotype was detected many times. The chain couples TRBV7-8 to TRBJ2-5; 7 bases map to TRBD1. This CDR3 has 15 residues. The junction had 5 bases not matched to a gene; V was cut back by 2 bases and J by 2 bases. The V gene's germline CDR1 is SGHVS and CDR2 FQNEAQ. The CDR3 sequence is CASSLSTGDQETQYF. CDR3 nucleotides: TGTGCCAGCAGCTTAAGCACAGGGGATCAAGAGACCCAGTACTTC.

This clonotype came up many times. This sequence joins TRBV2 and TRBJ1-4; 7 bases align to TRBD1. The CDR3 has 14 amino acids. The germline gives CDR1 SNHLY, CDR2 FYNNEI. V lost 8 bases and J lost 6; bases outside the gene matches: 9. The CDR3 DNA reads TGTGCCAGCCTGGAGCTACAGGGGTATGAAAAACTGTTTTTT. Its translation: CASLELQGYEKLFF. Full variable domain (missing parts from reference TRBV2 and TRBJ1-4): EPEVTQTPSHQVTQMGQEVILRCVPISNHLYFYWYRQILGQKVEFLVSFYNNEISEKSEIFDDQFSVERPDGSNFTLKIRSTKLEDSAMYFCASLELQGYEKLFFGSGTQLSVL.

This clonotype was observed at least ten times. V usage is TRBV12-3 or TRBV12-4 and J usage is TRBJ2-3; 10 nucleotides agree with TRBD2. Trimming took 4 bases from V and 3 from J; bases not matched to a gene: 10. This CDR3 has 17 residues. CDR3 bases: TGTGCCAGCAGTTCAGGGCTAGCGGGAGTCTGGACAGATACGCAGTATTTT. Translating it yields CASSSGLAGVWTDTQYF.

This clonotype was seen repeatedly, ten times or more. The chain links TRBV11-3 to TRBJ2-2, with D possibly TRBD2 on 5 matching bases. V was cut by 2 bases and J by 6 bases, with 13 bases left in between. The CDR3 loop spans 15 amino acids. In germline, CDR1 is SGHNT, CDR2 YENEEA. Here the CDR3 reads CASSLIATSAGELFF. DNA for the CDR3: TGTGCCAGCAGCTTAATCGCTACTAGTGCCGGGGAGCTGTTTTTT.

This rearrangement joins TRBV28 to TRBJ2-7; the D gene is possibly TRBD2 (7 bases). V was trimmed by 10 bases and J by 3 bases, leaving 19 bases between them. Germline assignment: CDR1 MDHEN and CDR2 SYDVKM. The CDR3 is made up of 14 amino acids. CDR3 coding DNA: TGTGCCACCTCCCAGGGAGGGGGTTACTACGAGCAGTACTTC. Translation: CATSQGGGYYEQYF.

Written as DNA, the CDR3 is TGCAGTACACCGAAGAACCAAGAGACCCAGTACTTC. This sequence encodes CSTPKNQETQYF. The chain joins TRBV20-1 to TRBJ2-5; the D is unclear. CDR1 is DFQATT and CDR2 is SNEGSKA in the germline V gene (reference sequence). This CDR3 is 12 amino acids long. V was cut by 8 bases and J by 0 bases, with 10 bases left in between.

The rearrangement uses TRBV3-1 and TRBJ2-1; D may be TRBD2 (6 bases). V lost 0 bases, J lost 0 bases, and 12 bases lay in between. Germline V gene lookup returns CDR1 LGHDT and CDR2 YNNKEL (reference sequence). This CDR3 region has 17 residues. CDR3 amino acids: CASSQDPSESSYNEQFF. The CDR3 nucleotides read TGTGCCAGCAGCCAAGACCCTAGCGAAAGCTCCTACAATGAGCAGTTCTTC.

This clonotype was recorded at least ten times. The CDR3 DNA follows: TGTGCCAGCAGCTTAGTTCCTTTGAGAGGCTACACCTTC. Translation: CASSLVPLRGYTF. This sequence joins TRBV11-3 and TRBJ1-2; no clear D gene. This CDR3 is 13 amino acids long. Trimming cost V 1 base and J 8 bases, with 11 bases left between them. CDR1 and CDR2 (germline): SGHNT, YENEEA. Full variable domain (missing parts from reference TRBV11-3 and TRBJ1-2): EAGVVQSPRYKIIEKKQPVAFWCNPISGHNTLYWYLQNLGQGPELLIRYENEEAVDDSQLPKDRFSAERLKGVDSTLKIQPAELGDSAVYLCASSLVPLRGYTFGSGTRLTVV.

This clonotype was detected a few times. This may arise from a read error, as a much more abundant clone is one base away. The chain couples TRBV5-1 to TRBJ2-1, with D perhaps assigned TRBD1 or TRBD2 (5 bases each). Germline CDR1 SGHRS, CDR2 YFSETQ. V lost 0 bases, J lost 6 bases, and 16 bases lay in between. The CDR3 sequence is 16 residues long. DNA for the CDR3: TGCGCCAGCAGCTTGGCCGGGACGGTGGCCTGCAATGAGCAGTTCTTC. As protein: CASSLAGTVACNEQFF.

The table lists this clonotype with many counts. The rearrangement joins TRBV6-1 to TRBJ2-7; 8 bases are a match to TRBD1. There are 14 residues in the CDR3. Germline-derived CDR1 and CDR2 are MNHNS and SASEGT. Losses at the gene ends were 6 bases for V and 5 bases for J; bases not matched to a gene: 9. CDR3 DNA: TGTGCCAGCAGGAAGGACAGGGTGCCCAACGAGCAGTACTTC. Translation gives CASRKDRVPNEQYF.

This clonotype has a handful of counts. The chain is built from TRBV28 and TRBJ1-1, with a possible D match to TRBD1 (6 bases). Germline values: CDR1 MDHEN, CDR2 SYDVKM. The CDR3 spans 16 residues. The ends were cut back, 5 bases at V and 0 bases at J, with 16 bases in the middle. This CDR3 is CASSEIAGTLNTEAFF. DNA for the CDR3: TGTGCCAGCAGTGAAATAGCCGGGACACTGAACACTGAAGCTTTCTTT.